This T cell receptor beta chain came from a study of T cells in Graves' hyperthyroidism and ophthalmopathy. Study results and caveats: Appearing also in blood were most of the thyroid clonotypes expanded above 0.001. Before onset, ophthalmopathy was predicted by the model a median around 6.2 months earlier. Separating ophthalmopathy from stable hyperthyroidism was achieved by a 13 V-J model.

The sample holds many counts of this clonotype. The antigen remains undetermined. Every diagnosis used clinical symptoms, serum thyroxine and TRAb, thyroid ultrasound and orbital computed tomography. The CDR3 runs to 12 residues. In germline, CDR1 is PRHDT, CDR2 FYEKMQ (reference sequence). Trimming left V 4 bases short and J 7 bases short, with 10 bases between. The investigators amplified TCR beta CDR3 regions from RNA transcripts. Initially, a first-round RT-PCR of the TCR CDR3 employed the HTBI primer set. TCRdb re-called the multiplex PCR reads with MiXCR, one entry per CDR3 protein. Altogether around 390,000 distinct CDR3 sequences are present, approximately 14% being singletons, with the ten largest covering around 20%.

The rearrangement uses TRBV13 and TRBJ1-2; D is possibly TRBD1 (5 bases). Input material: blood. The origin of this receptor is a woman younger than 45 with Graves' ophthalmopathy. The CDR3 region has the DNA TGTGCCAGCAGCTCGGTCCAGGGTGGCTACACCTTC. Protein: CASSSVQGGYTF.